Presented here are 5 T cell receptor beta chains from one specimen sequenced in a study of blood T cell repertoires in COVID-19. Measured with immunoSEQ multiplex PCR; TCRdb has only the in-frame clones, and not every one. The repertoire holds about 150,000 clones, around 82% seen once, with roughly 10% in the top ten. Material for sequencing was peripheral blood. These receptors originate from a man aged 70 or older with active or convalescent COVID-19.

The chain carries TRBV14 and TRBJ2-3, with D maybe TRBD2 (6 bases). This CDR3 contains 13 residues. V lost 6 bases and J 8 bases, leaving 15 bases between the germline ends. Looked up from germline, CDR1 is SGHDN and CDR2 is FVKESK. CDR3 region: CASSHFGGGTQYF. DNA for the CDR3: TGTGCCAGCAGTCATTTCGGGGGTGGTACGCAGTATTTT.

V is TRBV7-2 and J is TRBJ2-5; TRBD2 matches at 15 bases. This CDR3 spans 16 amino acids. V was pared by 5 bases and J by 4 bases, with 5 bases of the junction left unmatched. From germline, CDR1 is SGHTA and CDR2 FQGNSA. CDR3 sequence (DNA): TGTGCCAGCAGCCCGGGACTAGCGGGGGGACGAGAGACCCAGTACTTC. Translated, it gives CASSPGLAGGRETQYF.

The V and J genes are TRBV10-1 and TRBJ2-1; D might be TRBD1 (5 bases). The germline V gene encodes CDR1 WNHNN and CDR2 SYGVQD (reference sequence). Trimming left V 1 base short and J 1 base short, with 8 bases between. There are 15 residues in the CDR3. CDR3 nucleotide sequence: TGCGCCAGCAGTGAGTGGCAGGGTTCCTACAATGAGCAGTTCTTC. Translating gives CASSEWQGSYNEQFF.

The V and J genes are TRBV19 and TRBJ1-1; D may be TRBD1 (5 bases). The germline CDR1 and CDR2 sequences are LNHDA and SQIVND (reference sequence). Trimming shortened V by 6 bases and J by 2 bases, and 16 bases separated the two germline ends. The CDR3 spans 15 residues. CDR3 sequence reads: CASRERQRTNTEAFF. The CDR3 nucleotides read TGTGCCAGTAGAGAACGACAGAGAACTAACACTGAAGCTTTCTTT.

The V gene is TRBV6-5, the J gene TRBJ2-2; 9 nucleotides match TRBD1. This CDR3 contains 13 residues. From germline, CDR1 is MNHEY and CDR2 SVGAGI. V gave up 10 bases and J gave up 7 bases; unmatched junction bases: 7. The CDR3 bases are TGTGCCACGGGACAGGGAGTTGTCGGGGAGCTGTTTTTT. Translating it yields CATGQGVVGELFF.